This TCR beta chain was recovered during a study of spatial heterogeneity in lung cancer. Study-wide results and limits: Tumor mutation count correlated with how many alpha and beta TCRs expanded intratumorally.

Stated time point: sample taken at primary tumor resection. There were some 70 donors, all of them untreated patients with early-stage non-small cell lung cancer. Losses at the gene ends were 0 bases for V and 7 bases for J; bases not matched to a gene: 7. Germline lookup yields CDR1 MNHEY and CDR2 SVGAGI. This CDR3 is 16 amino acids long. TCRdb reanalysed the 5' RACE reads using MiXCR and keeps one entry per CDR3 protein. The table lists 11,000 to 15,000 distinct CDR3 sequences, about 4.8% of them singletons. This clonotype was picked up many times. Its antigen is unidentified. This chain links TRBV6-5 with TRBJ2-2, with 8 bases identical to TRBD1. The TCR sequence derives from a female donor with early-stage non-small cell lung cancer. The sample consisted of lung tumor tissue, taken at surgery. CDR3: CASSYSIGQGLGELFF. CDR3 nucleotides: TGTGCCAGCAGTTACTCGATCGGACAGGGCCTCGGGGAGCTGTTTTTT.